These 29 T cell receptor beta chains were all obtained from the same sample, sequenced in a study of blood T cell repertoires in COVID-19. Method: immunoSEQ multiplex PCR; TCRdb's copy keeps in-frame clones and lacks some. The sample lists 270,000 or so clones; about 89% were seen once. The specimen sequenced was peripheral blood. The receptors were gathered from a middle-aged man with active or convalescent COVID-19.

In this sample, this clone turned up a few times. V usage is TRBV11-3 and J usage is TRBJ2-3; the D gene is possibly TRBD2 (6 bases). The CDR3 loop spans 15 amino acids. The V end was cut by 1 base, the J end by 6 bases, with 14 bases between. Looked up from germline, CDR1 is SGHNT and CDR2 is YENEEA. The CDR3 DNA is TGTGCCAGCAGCTTAGTGACGGGAGACGTCGATACGCAGTATTTT. It is translated as CASSLVTGDVDTQYF.

The CDR3 loop reads CASSTAAANTEAFF. CDR3 sequence (DNA): TGTGCCAGCTCAACCGCGGCAGCGAACACTGAAGCTTTCTTT. The chain is built from TRBV6-5 and TRBJ1-1, with D hard to call. The CDR3 is made up of 14 amino acids. Germline values: CDR1 MNHEY, CDR2 SVGAGI. V lost 8 bases and J lost 1, with 14 bases in between.

V is TRBV24-1 and J is TRBJ2-3; 13 nucleotides match TRBD2. Per the germline V gene, CDR1 is KGHDR and CDR2 is SFDVKD. The CDR3 extends over 20 amino acids. Germline trimming cut 1 base from V and 5 bases from J; bases unmatched to any gene: 14. CDR3 amino acids: CATSDFPSTSGGLVGDTQYF. CDR3 nucleotide sequence: TGTGCCACCAGTGATTTTCCTTCGACTAGCGGGGGGTTAGTGGGAGATACGCAGTATTTT.

This sequence joins TRBV28 and TRBJ1-1; a possible D gene is TRBD1 (6 bases). V dropped 5 bases and J dropped 3 bases, with 13 bases sitting between them. The V gene's germline CDR1 is MDHEN and CDR2 SYDVKM. This CDR3 is built from 14 residues. The CDR3 sequence is CASSTRQVHTEAFF. CDR3 bases: TGTGCCAGCAGTACGCGACAGGTTCACACTGAAGCTTTCTTT.

V and J are TRBV19 and TRBJ2-1, with D perhaps TRBD2 (5 bases). The CDR3 is made up of 13 amino acids. CDR1 and CDR2 from the germline V gene are LNHDA and SQIVND (reference sequence). V dropped 5 bases and J dropped 6 bases, with 11 bases sitting between them. CDR3 amino acids: CASSGLAGNEQFF. The CDR3 DNA is TGTGCCAGTAGTGGGCTAGCTGGCAATGAGCAGTTCTTC.

The chain carries TRBV11-2 and TRBJ2-5, with D tentatively TRBD1 (6 bases). CDR3 length equals 15 residues. From germline, CDR1 is SGHAT and CDR2 FQNNGV. V lost 2 bases and J lost 7, with 17 bases in between. The CDR3 DNA is TGTGCCAGCAGCTTACAAACAGGGAATGTAGGGACCCAGTACTTC. Translation: CASSLQTGNVGTQYF.

This chain joins TRBV6-1 and TRBJ2-2, with D possibly matching TRBD2 (6 bases). V was cut by 3 bases and J by 1 base, with 15 bases left in between. The CDR3 has 17 residues. Germline V gene lookup returns CDR1 MNHNS and CDR2 SASEGT. CDR3 residues: CASSDARAGLNTGELFF. In nucleotides, the CDR3 is TGTGCCAGCAGTGACGCGAGGGCGGGATTGAACACCGGGGAGCTGTTTTTT.

This sequence joins TRBV2 and TRBJ2-1; D unresolved. The V gene lost 6 bases and the J gene lost 5 bases, with 11 bases spanning the gap. CDR1 SNHLY and CDR2 FYNNEI come from the germline V gene. The CDR3 sequence is 13 residues long. CDR3 region: CASRSPLDNEQFF. The CDR3 coding sequence is TGTGCCAGCAGGTCTCCACTGGACAATGAGCAGTTCTTC.

The chain joins TRBV2 to TRBJ2-1; TRBD2 aligns across 10 bases. The CDR3 runs to 15 residues. V lost 4 bases, J lost 4 bases, and 4 bases stayed unmatched. Germline-derived CDR1 and CDR2 are SNHLY and FYNNEI. The CDR3 is CASSVAGGGYNEQFF. As DNA, the CDR3 is TGTGCCAGCAGTGTAGCGGGAGGAGGATACAATGAGCAGTTCTTC. Full variable domain (remainder filled in from reference TRBV2 and TRBJ2-1): EPEVTQTPSHQVTQMGQEVILRCVPISNHLYFYWYRQILGQKVEFLVSFYNNEISEKSEIFDDQFSVERPDGSNFTLKIRSTKLEDSAMYFCASSVAGGGYNEQFFGPGTRLTVL.

The rearrangement uses TRBV5-6 and TRBJ2-2, with D tentatively TRBD1 (6 bases). V lost 4 bases and J lost 6, with 13 bases in between. The CDR3 has 14 amino acids. Germline-derived CDR1 and CDR2 are SGHDT and YYEEEE. This CDR3 reads CASSPLQGPGELFF. The CDR3 bases are TGTGCCAGCAGCCCCTTACAGGGCCCCGGGGAGCTGTTTTTT. Using reference TRBV5-6 and TRBJ2-2 for the parts outside the CDR3, the full variable domain is DAGVTQSPTHLIKTRGQQVTLRCSPKSGHDTVSWYQQALGQGPQFIFQYYEEEERQRGNFPDRFSGHQFPNYSSELNVNALLLGDSALYLCASSPLQGPGELFFGEGSRLTVL.

The DNA for the CDR3 is TGTGCCAGCAGCCCTCTGCAAGGACTGTATAATTCACCCCTCCACTTT. It codes for CASSPLQGLYNSPLHF. This chain joins TRBV5-6 and TRBJ1-6, with D unresolved. Germline V gene data show CDR1 as SGHDT and CDR2 as YYEEEE. V was trimmed by 4 bases and J by 4 bases, leaving 15 bases between them. The CDR3 consists of 16 residues.

This chain connects TRBV18 to TRBJ1-2, with TRBD1 matching over 9 bases. V shed 5 bases and J 2 bases; nucleotides not matched to a gene: 6. Germline V lookup: CDR1 KGHSH, CDR2 LQKENI. The CDR3 is 15 amino acids. This CDR3 is CASSSPGQGNYGYTF. As DNA, the CDR3 is TGTGCCAGCTCATCTCCGGGACAGGGAAACTATGGCTACACCTTC.

The gene calls are TRBV11-3 and TRBJ2-2, with 7 bases matching TRBD2. Losses at the gene ends were 1 base for V and 0 bases for J; bases not matched to a gene: 2. The CDR3 contains 16 residues. Germline assignment: CDR1 SGHNT and CDR2 YENEEA. CDR3 sequence: CASSLVGTTNTGELFF. The CDR3 DNA is TGTGCCAGCAGCTTAGTAGGGACTACGAACACCGGGGAGCTGTTTTTT.

This clone was picked up one time. The chain's CDR3 is CASSLEGTGSHEQYF. In DNA form, the CDR3 reads TGCGCCAGCAGCTTGGAGGGGACAGGGTCGCACGAGCAGTACTTC. The gene calls are TRBV5-1 and TRBJ2-7; the match to TRBD1 covers 9 bases. V dropped 0 bases and J dropped 5; count of bases not matched to a gene: 6. Germline CDR1 is SGHRS and CDR2 is YFSETQ. The CDR3 extends over 15 amino acids.

This chain joins TRBV24-1 and TRBJ2-3; 9 bases match TRBD2. Trimming at V came to 5 bases and at J to 2 bases, leaving 10 bases not matched to a gene. The CDR3 has 17 residues. The germline gives CDR1 KGHDR, CDR2 SFDVKD. The CDR3 loop is CATSGISTSGNTDTQYF. The DNA of the CDR3 is TGTGCCACCAGTGGGATCTCGACTAGCGGAAACACAGATACGCAGTATTTT.

This chain joins TRBV29-1 and TRBJ1-2; D unclear. Germline values: CDR1 SQVTM, CDR2 ANQGSEA. V lost 4 bases and J 4 bases, leaving 13 bases between the germline ends. The CDR3 runs to 13 residues. CDR3 DNA sequence: TGCAGCGTTGGAGGGTTTGGGGTCTATGGCTACACCTTC. It codes for CSVGGFGVYGYTF.

The chain joins TRBV4-2 to TRBJ2-7; D may be TRBD2 (6 bases). The germline V and J ends were trimmed by 4 bases and 2 bases, with 9 bases remaining between them. Per the germline V gene, CDR1 is LGHNA and CDR2 is YNFKEQ. The CDR3 has 13 amino acids. CDR3 in DNA: TGTGCCAGCAGCCCGGAGGGACCCTACGAGCAGTACTTC. Protein product: CASSPEGPYEQYF.

This clone was seen just once. The rearrangement joins TRBV4-2 to TRBJ2-1; 10 bases are shared with TRBD2. CDR1 is LGHNA and CDR2 is YNFKEQ in the germline V gene. CDR3 length: 15 residues. Losses at the gene ends were 9 bases for V and 7 bases for J; bases not matched to a gene: 12. CDR3 DNA: TGTGCCAGTGCCCCGCTAAGCGGGAGGGGTAATGAGCAGTTCTTC. Protein sequence: CASAPLSGRGNEQFF.

This clone was picked up one time. The chain combines TRBV28 with TRBJ1-4; no firm D call. Germline CDR1 and CDR2: MDHEN and SYDVKM. V was clipped by 6 bases and J by 0 bases, with 17 bases between them. The CDR3 spans 17 residues. The CDR3 coding sequence is TGTGCCAGCAGCGCGCCTGGTGGCGGGGCAACTAATGAAAAACTGTTTTTT. Translating gives CASSAPGGGATNEKLFF.

This sequence joins TRBV28 and TRBJ1-1; D is possibly TRBD1 (5 bases). The ends were cut back, 3 bases at V and 4 bases at J, with 15 bases in the middle. This CDR3 has 15 residues. Germline CDR1 MDHEN, CDR2 SYDVKM. The CDR3 DNA reads TGTGCCAGCAGTTTTTGGGGGGTACGAAGCACTGAAGCTTTCTTT. Translation: CASSFWGVRSTEAFF.

This chain joins TRBV24-1 and TRBJ2-3; TRBD1 matches 11 bases. This CDR3 is 15 amino acids long. Germline lookup yields CDR1 KGHDR and CDR2 SFDVKD. V shed 5 bases and J 6 bases; nucleotides not matched to a gene: 6. CDR3 protein: CATSGRDRGSDTQYF. The CDR3, as DNA: TGTGCCACCAGTGGCCGGGACAGGGGGTCTGATACGCAGTATTTT.

This chain links TRBV11-2 with TRBJ1-6; D gene ambiguous. Trimming removed 1 base at V and 12 bases at J, with 10 bases between. The CDR3 is made up of 13 amino acids. Germline CDR1 and CDR2: SGHAT and FQNNGV. The CDR3 region is CASSLGEVKPLHF. DNA of the CDR3: TGTGCCAGCAGCTTAGGGGAGGTCAAACCCCTCCACTTT.

The genes are TRBV11-1 and TRBJ1-6, with 9 positions matching TRBD1. CDR3 length: 14 amino acids. The V gene end was trimmed by 4 bases and the J gene end by 10 bases; junction bases not matched to a gene: 5. CDR1 is SGHAT, CDR2 FQDESV, per germline (reference sequence). The CDR3 region has the DNA TGTGCCAGCAGCTCGGGACAGGGCGGGTCACCCCTCCACTTT. This sequence encodes CASSSGQGGSPLHF.

CDR3 sequence reads: CASSPLGGYGYTF. The CDR3 bases are TGTGCCAGCAGCCCCTTAGGGGGCTATGGCTACACCTTC. The rearrangement joins TRBV12-3 or TRBV12-4 to TRBJ1-2; D perhaps matches TRBD1 (6 bases). The V and J ends lost 6 bases and 4 bases respectively, with 12 bases between them. The CDR3 length is 13 residues.

CDR3 nucleotides: TGTGCCAGCAGTCTAAAGGACAGGAACACTGAAGCTTTCTTT. The encoded protein is CASSLKDRNTEAFF. The chain employs TRBV6-5 and TRBJ1-1; the D gene is possibly TRBD1 (6 bases). This CDR3 has 14 amino acids. The V end was cut by 5 bases, the J end by 1 base, with 11 bases between. The germline V gene has CDR1 MNHEY and CDR2 SVGAGI.

The V and J genes are TRBV5-1 and TRBJ2-1; maybe TRBD1 (6 bases). Trimming removed 0 bases at V and 5 bases at J, with 12 bases between. Germline V lookup: CDR1 SGHRS, CDR2 YFSETQ. The CDR3 spans 15 residues. CDR3 residues: CASSLDQTGNNEQFF. The CDR3 nucleotides are TGCGCCAGCAGCTTGGACCAGACAGGCAACAATGAGCAGTTCTTC.

This rearrangement joins TRBV24-1 to TRBJ2-7; no definite D call. This CDR3 has 11 amino acids. The V and J ends lost 4 bases and 3 bases respectively, with 3 bases between them. In germline, CDR1 is KGHDR, CDR2 SFDVKD. CDR3 amino acids: CATSDFYEQYF. The CDR3 bases are TGTGCCACCAGTGACTTCTACGAGCAGTACTTC.

The chain carries TRBV7-2 and TRBJ1-5; D remains unclear. The CDR3 sequence is 13 residues long. V was trimmed by 3 bases and J by 8 bases, leaving 11 bases between them. Looked up from germline, CDR1 is SGHTA and CDR2 is FQGNSA. The CDR3 nucleotides read TGTGCCAGCAGCTTTTCCAGAACCGAGCCCCAGCATTTT. Translating gives CASSFSRTEPQHF.

This rearrangement joins TRBV6-2 or TRBV6-3 to TRBJ1-5; 8 bases fit TRBD1. With V trimmed by 0 bases and J by 5 bases, 3 bases remained unmatched. There are 15 residues in the CDR3. Per germline, CDR1 MNHEY and CDR2 SVGEGT. CDR3 coding DNA: TGTGCCAGCAGTTACTCACTGACAGGGGATCAGCCCCAGCATTTT. Its translation is CASSYSLTGDQPQHF.